One and the same sample provided the 27 T cell receptor beta chains below, sequenced in a study of blood T cell repertoires in COVID-19. The table came from immunoSEQ multiplex PCR; TCRdb's copy has only in-frame clones and leaves some out. Here the sample spans 170,000 or so clones, approximately 83% being singletons. Specimen: peripheral blood. The receptors were gathered from an older woman with acute or convalescent COVID-19.

The rearrangement links TRBV4-2 to TRBJ1-1; the D gene is possibly TRBD1 (6 bases). The CDR3 runs 13 residues. Trimming took 1 base from V and 4 from J, leaving 7 bases between them. Germline CDR1 and CDR2: LGHNA and YNFKEQ. CDR3 sequence (DNA): TGTGCCAGCAGCCAAGGCAGGGGCACTGAAGCTTTCTTT. This encodes CASSQGRGTEAFF.

The chain combines TRBV27 with TRBJ2-3, with unresolved D. Germline CDR1 and CDR2: MNHEY and SMNVEV (reference sequence). V was shortened by 6 bases and J by 2 bases, with 15 bases between the two germline ends. CDR3 size: 15 residues. CDR3 in DNA: TGTGCCAGCAGCAGCGACGTTACGTTCACAGATACGCAGTATTTT. The encoded protein is CASSSDVTFTDTQYF.

The chain joins TRBV4-3 to TRBJ1-1, with 10 bases aligning to TRBD1. The CDR3 is 14 residues long. Germline assignment: CDR1 LGHNA and CDR2 YSLEER. The V segment lost 2 bases and the J segment 6 bases; nucleotides outside the gene matches: 3. CDR3 DNA sequence: TGCGCCAGCAGCCAATGGACAGGGGGTTCTGAAGCTTTCTTT. Protein product: CASSQWTGGSEAFF.

The V call is TRBV29-1, the J call TRBJ2-2; 8 bases match TRBD2. The junction had 9 bases not matched to a gene; V was cut back by 7 bases and J by 2 bases. The germline gives CDR1 SQVTM, CDR2 ANQGSEA. CDR3 size: 15 residues. The CDR3 sequence is CSAVAAGVNTGELFF. The CDR3 coding sequence is TGCAGCGCTGTGGCAGCGGGGGTTAACACCGGGGAGCTGTTTTTT.

The chain joins TRBV19 to TRBJ1-2; 10 bases agree with TRBD1. The length of the CDR3 is 14 residues. Germline CDR1 is LNHDA and CDR2 is SQIVND (reference sequence). V shed 9 bases, J shed 6 bases, and the junction held 10 bases outside the gene matches. DNA for the CDR3: TGTGCCAGCCGACCGGGACAGGGGTTGGATGGCTACACCTTC. It yields the protein CASRPGQGLDGYTF. Combining the CDR3 with reference TRBV19 and TRBJ1-2 gives the whole variable domain DGGITQSPKYLFRKEGQNVTLSCEQNLNHDAMYWYRQDPGQGLRLIYYSQIVNDFQKGDIAEGYSVSREKKESFPLTVTSAQKNPTAFYLCASRPGQGLDGYTFGSGTRLTVV.

This sequence joins TRBV5-8 and TRBJ2-6, with a tentative D call TRBD2 (7 bases). Per germline, CDR1 SGHTS and CDR2 YDEGEE. This CDR3 region has 20 residues. Trimming pared 4 bases from V and 0 bases from J, leaving 23 bases between. CDR3 sequence (DNA): TGTGCCAGCAGCCCCCCCGGAGGGGGGGTACAATTCTCTGGGGCCAACGTCCTGACTTTC. It is translated as CASSPPGGGVQFSGANVLTF.

In its sample, this clone was seen a few times. The chain carries TRBV27 and TRBJ1-5; D gene unclear. Trimming pared 5 bases from V and 0 bases from J, leaving 11 bases between. Germline CDR1 and CDR2: MNHEY and SMNVEV (reference sequence). CDR3 length: 15 residues. The CDR3 protein is CASSPSTPSNQPQHF. The CDR3 DNA is TGTGCCAGCAGTCCATCGACACCTAGCAATCAGCCCCAGCATTTT.

The V and J genes are TRBV7-2 and TRBJ2-3; D call uncertain. V lost 6 bases and J 6 bases, leaving 10 bases between the germline ends. The CDR3 is 12 amino acids. Germline-derived CDR1 and CDR2 are SGHTA and FQGNSA. The CDR3, as DNA: TGTGCCAGCAGTCGTGACTCGGATACGCAGTATTTT. Translated: CASSRDSDTQYF.

The rearrangement joins TRBV6-5 to TRBJ2-7; D unresolved. Trimming stripped 0 bases from V and 2 bases from J, with 14 bases between. CDR3 length: 16 amino acids. The germline V gene has CDR1 MNHEY and CDR2 SVGAGI. CDR3 nucleotides: TGTGCCAGCAGTTACTCGCCGGTGAAGATTACCTACGAGCAGTACTTC. Amino acids: CASSYSPVKITYEQYF.

This clone occurred once. The rearrangement joins TRBV19 to TRBJ2-3, with TRBD1 matching over 8 bases. V was clipped by 3 bases and J by 4 bases; unmatched bases: 9. The CDR3 has 16 residues. CDR1 and CDR2 from the germline V gene are LNHDA and SQIVND (reference sequence). The CDR3 bases are TGTGCCAGTAGTATGGGCACAGGGGGATGGGCAGATACGCAGTATTTT. The encoded protein is CASSMGTGGWADTQYF.

The genes are TRBV6-6 and TRBJ1-1; 7 bases match TRBD1. CDR3 length: 15 amino acids. With V trimmed by 5 bases and J by 7 bases, 13 bases remained unmatched. The V gene's germline CDR1 is MNHNY and CDR2 SVGAGI (reference sequence). CDR3 amino acids: CASSTPPRQGVEAFF. CDR3 in DNA: TGTGCCAGCAGTACACCCCCGCGGCAGGGGGTTGAAGCTTTCTTT.

This clone has only one observation. This chain uses TRBV5-8 with TRBJ1-3; tentatively, D is TRBD1 (5 bases). CDR1 is SGHTS and CDR2 is YDEGEE in the germline V gene. This CDR3 contains 15 residues. The V end lost 0 bases, the J end lost 3 bases, and 10 bases lay between the germline ends. CDR3: CASSLARARGNTIYF. CDR3 bases: TGTGCCAGCAGCTTGGCCAGGGCCCGTGGAAACACCATATATTTT. Full variable domain (rest looked up from reference TRBV5-8 and TRBJ1-3): EAGVTQSPTHLIKTRGQQATLRCSPISGHTSVYWYQQALGLGLQFLLWYDEGEERNRGNFPPRFSGRQFPNYSSELNVNALELEDSALYLCASSLARARGNTIYFGEGSWLTVV.

The V call is TRBV19, the J call TRBJ1-2, with 9 bases lining up with TRBD1. The ends lost 4 bases at V and 4 bases at J; junction bases unmatched: 1. The germline V gene has CDR1 LNHDA and CDR2 SQIVND (reference sequence). The CDR3 covers 13 residues. CDR3 nucleotide sequence: TGTGCCAGTAGTAGGACAGGGGCCTATGGCTACACCTTC. Its translation: CASSRTGAYGYTF.

This clone is medium-sized within its sample. The CDR3 reads CASTIVAGGAGDEQFF. CDR3 nucleotides: TGTGCCAGTACCATCGTTGCAGGGGGCGCCGGGGATGAGCAGTTCTTC. This chain connects TRBV19 to TRBJ2-1, with 8 positions matching TRBD1. Trimming took 7 bases from V and 8 from J; bases not matched to a gene: 16. CDR3 length: 16 amino acids. CDR1 and CDR2 from the germline V gene are LNHDA and SQIVND (reference sequence).

Comment on this clone: One end of the junction is discordant with germline, which a read error may explain. This chain links TRBV20-1 with TRBJ1-2; TRBD1 is a possible D gene (6 bases). This CDR3 is built from 10 residues. Looked up from germline, CDR1 is DFQATT and CDR2 is SNEGSKA (reference sequence). The CDR3 DNA reads TGCAGTGCTAATAGCAGGGGCGTCTCCTTC. Its protein is CSANSRGVSF.

The chain links TRBV19 to TRBJ2-7; 9 nucleotides align to TRBD1. CDR1 and CDR2 (germline): LNHDA, SQIVND (reference sequence). The junction had 6 bases not matched to a gene; V was cut back by 3 bases and J by 3 bases. The CDR3 loop spans 15 amino acids. Here the CDR3 DNA reads TGTGCCAGTAGTATCGGCGGGACAGGGTACTACGAGCAGTACTTC. It codes for CASSIGGTGYYEQYF.

The chain recombines TRBV12-3 or TRBV12-4 with TRBJ1-5; D remains unclear. V gave up 6 bases and J gave up 7 bases, with 10 bases separating them. The CDR3 covers 12 residues. This CDR3 reads CASRDGEQPQHF. The CDR3, as DNA: TGTGCCAGCAGGGACGGGGAGCAGCCCCAGCATTTT.

The chain joins TRBV7-6 to TRBJ2-5; TRBD2 matches at 7 bases. The CDR3 runs 17 residues. The germline V gene has CDR1 SGHVS and CDR2 FNYEAQ. Trimming at V came to 1 base and at J to 2 bases, leaving 10 bases not matched to a gene. CDR3: CASSLEVGGAQQETQYF. The CDR3 region has the DNA TGTGCCAGCAGCTTAGAGGTGGGAGGGGCACAACAAGAGACCCAGTACTTC.

The rearrangement links TRBV11-2 to TRBJ2-5; 8 nucleotides align to TRBD2. V lost 2 bases to trimming and J lost 5 bases; unmatched junction nucleotides: 10. Germline V lookup: CDR1 SGHAT, CDR2 FQNNGV. The CDR3 covers 16 residues. The CDR3: CASSLSLAGRGETQYF. The CDR3 DNA sequence: TGTGCCAGCAGCTTATCTTTAGCGGGGCGGGGGGAGACCCAGTACTTC.

The V and J genes are TRBV5-6 and TRBJ1-5; the D is unclear. V was clipped by 4 bases and J by 0 bases, with 14 bases between them. Germline assignment: CDR1 SGHDT and CDR2 YYEEEE. The CDR3 sequence is 16 residues long. For the CDR3, the DNA is TGTGCCAGCAGCCGATACCGAACAGATAGCAATCAGCCCCAGCATTTT. Its translation: CASSRYRTDSNQPQHF. Together with reference TRBV5-6 and TRBJ1-5, the CDR3 gives the full variable domain: DAGVTQSPTHLIKTRGQQVTLRCSPKSGHDTVSWYQQALGQGPQFIFQYYEEEERQRGNFPDRFSGHQFPNYSSELNVNALLLGDSALYLCASSRYRTDSNQPQHFGDGTRLSIL.

The chain carries TRBV20-1 and TRBJ1-5; TRBD1 aligns across 9 bases. Germline CDR1 reads DFQATT; CDR2 reads SNEGSKA (reference sequence). J gave up 3 bases and V 3 bases, and 3 bases lay outside the gene matches. This CDR3 contains 14 residues. CDR3 protein: CSASNRGPNQPQHF. DNA for the CDR3: TGCAGTGCTAGTAACAGGGGGCCCAATCAGCCCCAGCATTTT.

The chain recombines TRBV12-5 with TRBJ2-3, with TRBD1 matching over 8 bases. This CDR3 region has 16 residues. Looked up from germline, CDR1 is LGHNT and CDR2 is FRNRAP. V shed 5 bases, J shed 2 bases, and the junction held 9 bases outside the gene matches. The DNA of the CDR3 is TGTGCTAGTGGTCCTCGGGACAGGTCCTTCACAGATACGCAGTATTTT. It specifies CASGPRDRSFTDTQYF.

J is TRBJ2-2 and V is TRBV7-3, with TRBD2 identical over 7 bases. The trim removed 5 bases at V and 0 bases at J, leaving 6 bases unmatched. Per the germline V gene, CDR1 is SGHTA and CDR2 is FQGTGA. CDR3 length: 16 residues. CDR3 sequence: CASSLRDYPNTGELFF. Written as DNA, the CDR3 is TGTGCCAGCAGCCTCAGGGACTACCCGAACACCGGGGAGCTGTTTTTT.

The V call is TRBV5-6, the J call TRBJ1-4; a possible D gene is TRBD1 (5 bases). The V gene lost 4 bases and the J gene lost 8 bases, with 12 bases spanning the gap. The CDR3 is 13 amino acids. Germline-derived CDR1 and CDR2 are SGHDT and YYEEEE. The CDR3 sequence is CASSINHREKLFF. The CDR3 DNA follows: TGTGCCAGCAGCATTAACCACAGGGAAAAACTGTTTTTT.

The genes are TRBV6-5 and TRBJ1-5, with a tentative D call TRBD1 (5 bases). CDR1 and CDR2 from the germline V gene are MNHEY and SVGAGI. Trimming pared 8 bases from V and 0 bases from J, leaving 8 bases between. The CDR3 contains 13 residues. In nucleotides, the CDR3 is TGTGCCAGCGAGACAGATAGCAATCAGCCCCAGCATTTT. Its translation is CASETDSNQPQHF.

This rearrangement joins TRBV19 to TRBJ1-5; TRBD1 is a possible D gene (5 bases). CDR3 length equals 15 residues. The V gene lost 2 bases and the J gene lost 0 bases, with 8 bases spanning the gap. Germline values: CDR1 LNHDA, CDR2 SQIVND (reference sequence). In DNA form, the CDR3 reads TGTGCCAGTAGTATAACAGGATTTAGCAATCAGCCCCAGCATTTT. Translated: CASSITGFSNQPQHF.

This chain connects TRBV7-9 to TRBJ2-5, with 15 bases that match TRBD2. There are 17 residues in the CDR3. With V trimmed by 5 bases and J by 2 bases, 6 bases remained unmatched. Germline V lookup: CDR1 SEHNR, CDR2 FQNEAQ (reference sequence). CDR3 amino acids: CASSRGLAGGPQETQYF. DNA of the CDR3: TGTGCCAGCAGCCGCGGACTAGCGGGGGGGCCACAAGAGACCCAGTACTTC.